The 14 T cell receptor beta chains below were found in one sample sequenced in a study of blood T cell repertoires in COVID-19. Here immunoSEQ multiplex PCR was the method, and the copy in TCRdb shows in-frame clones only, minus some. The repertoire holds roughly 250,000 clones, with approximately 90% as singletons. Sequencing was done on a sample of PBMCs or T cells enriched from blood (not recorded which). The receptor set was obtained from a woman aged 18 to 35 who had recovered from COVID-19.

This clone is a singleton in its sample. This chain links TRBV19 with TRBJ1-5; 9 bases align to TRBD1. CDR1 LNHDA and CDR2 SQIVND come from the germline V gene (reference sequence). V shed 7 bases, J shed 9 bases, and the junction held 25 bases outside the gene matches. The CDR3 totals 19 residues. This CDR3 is CASTPHFPNSGTGFLPQHF. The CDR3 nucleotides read TGTGCCAGTACCCCCCACTTCCCCAATTCCGGGACAGGGTTTTTGCCCCAGCATTTT.

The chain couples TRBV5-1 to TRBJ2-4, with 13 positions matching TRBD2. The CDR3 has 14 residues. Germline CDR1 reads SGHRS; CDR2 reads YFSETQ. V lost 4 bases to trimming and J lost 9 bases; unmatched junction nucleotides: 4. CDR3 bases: TGCGCCAGCAGCCCTGGGACTAGCGGGATCATTCAGTACTTC. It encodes CASSPGTSGIIQYF.

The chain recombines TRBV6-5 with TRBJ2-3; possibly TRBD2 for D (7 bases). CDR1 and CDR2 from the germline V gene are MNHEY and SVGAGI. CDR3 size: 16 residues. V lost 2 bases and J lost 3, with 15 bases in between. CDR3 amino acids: CASSYAAGALTDTQYF. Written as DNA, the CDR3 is TGTGCCAGCAGTTACGCTGCGGGGGCCCTAACAGATACGCAGTATTTT.

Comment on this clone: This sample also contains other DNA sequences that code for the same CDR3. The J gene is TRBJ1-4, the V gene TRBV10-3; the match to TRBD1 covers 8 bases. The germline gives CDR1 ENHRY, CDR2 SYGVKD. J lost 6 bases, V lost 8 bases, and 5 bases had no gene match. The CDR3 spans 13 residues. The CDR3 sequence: CAIRTGRDEKLFF. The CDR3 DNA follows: TGTGCCATCCGGACAGGGAGGGATGAAAAACTGTTTTTT.

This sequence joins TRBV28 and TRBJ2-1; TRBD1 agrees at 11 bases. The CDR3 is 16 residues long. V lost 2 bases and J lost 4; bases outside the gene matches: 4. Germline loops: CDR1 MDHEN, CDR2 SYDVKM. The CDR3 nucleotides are TGTGCCAGCAGTTTACCGGGACAGGGGGTATACAATGAGCAGTTCTTC. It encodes CASSLPGQGVYNEQFF.

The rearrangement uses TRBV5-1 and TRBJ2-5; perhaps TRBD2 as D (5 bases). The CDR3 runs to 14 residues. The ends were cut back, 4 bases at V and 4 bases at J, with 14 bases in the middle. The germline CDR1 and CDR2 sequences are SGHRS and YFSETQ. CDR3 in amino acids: CASSTSGLGETQYF. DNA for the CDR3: TGCGCCAGCAGCACCTCGGGGTTGGGAGAGACCCAGTACTTC.

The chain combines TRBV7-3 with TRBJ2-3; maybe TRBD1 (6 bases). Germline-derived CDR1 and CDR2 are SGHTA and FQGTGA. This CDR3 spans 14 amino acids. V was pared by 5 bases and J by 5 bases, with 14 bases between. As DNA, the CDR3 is TGTGCCAGCAGCCTTCTGGGGGCAGGAGATACGCAGTATTTT. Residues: CASSLLGAGDTQYF.

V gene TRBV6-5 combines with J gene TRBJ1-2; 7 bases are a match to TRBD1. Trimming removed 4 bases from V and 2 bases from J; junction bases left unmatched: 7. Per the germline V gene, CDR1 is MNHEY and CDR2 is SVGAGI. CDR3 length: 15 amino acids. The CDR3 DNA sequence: TGTGCCAGCAGTTCTCCGGGACAGACAAACTATGGCTACACCTTC. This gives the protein CASSSPGQTNYGYTF.

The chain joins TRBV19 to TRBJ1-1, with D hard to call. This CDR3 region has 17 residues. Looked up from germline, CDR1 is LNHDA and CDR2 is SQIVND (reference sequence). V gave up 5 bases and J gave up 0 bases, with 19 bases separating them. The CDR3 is CASSLEGRSVMNTEAFF. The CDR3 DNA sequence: TGTGCCAGTAGTCTGGAGGGCAGGTCAGTCATGAACACTGAAGCTTTCTTT.

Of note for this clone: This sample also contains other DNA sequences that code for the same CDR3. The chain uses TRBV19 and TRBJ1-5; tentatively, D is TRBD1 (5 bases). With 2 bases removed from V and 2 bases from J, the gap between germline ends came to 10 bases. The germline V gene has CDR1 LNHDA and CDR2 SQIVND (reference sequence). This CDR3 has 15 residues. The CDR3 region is CASSILGARNQPQHF. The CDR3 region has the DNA TGTGCCAGTAGTATATTAGGGGCGCGCAATCAGCCCCAGCATTTT.

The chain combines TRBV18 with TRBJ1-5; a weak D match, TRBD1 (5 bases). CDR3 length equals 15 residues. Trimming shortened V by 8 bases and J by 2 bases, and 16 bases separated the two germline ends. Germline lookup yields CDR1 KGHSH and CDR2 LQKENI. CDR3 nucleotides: TGTGCCAGCAGCCCCACGGGCAGGGGCAATCAGCCCCAGCATTTT. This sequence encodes CASSPTGRGNQPQHF.

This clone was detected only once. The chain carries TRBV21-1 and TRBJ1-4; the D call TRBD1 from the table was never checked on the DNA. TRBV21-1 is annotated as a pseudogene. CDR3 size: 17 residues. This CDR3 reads CASSKGVSVSPGEKLFF. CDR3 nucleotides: TGTGCCAGCAGCAAAGGTGTCTCAGTCAGTCCAGGTGAAAAACTGTTTTTT.

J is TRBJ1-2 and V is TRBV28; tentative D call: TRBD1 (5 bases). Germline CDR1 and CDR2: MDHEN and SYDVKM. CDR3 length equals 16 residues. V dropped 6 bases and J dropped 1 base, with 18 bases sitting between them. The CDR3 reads CASSPPPPTDNYGYTF. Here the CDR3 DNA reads TGTGCCAGCAGCCCACCCCCACCGACAGATAACTATGGCTACACCTTC.

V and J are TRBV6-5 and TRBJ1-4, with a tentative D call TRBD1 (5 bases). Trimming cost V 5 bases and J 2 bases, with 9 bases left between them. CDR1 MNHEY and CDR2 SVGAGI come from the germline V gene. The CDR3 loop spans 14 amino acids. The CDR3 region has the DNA TGTGCCAGCAGTCCGACAGCCACTAATGAAAAACTGTTTTTT. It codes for CASSPTATNEKLFF.